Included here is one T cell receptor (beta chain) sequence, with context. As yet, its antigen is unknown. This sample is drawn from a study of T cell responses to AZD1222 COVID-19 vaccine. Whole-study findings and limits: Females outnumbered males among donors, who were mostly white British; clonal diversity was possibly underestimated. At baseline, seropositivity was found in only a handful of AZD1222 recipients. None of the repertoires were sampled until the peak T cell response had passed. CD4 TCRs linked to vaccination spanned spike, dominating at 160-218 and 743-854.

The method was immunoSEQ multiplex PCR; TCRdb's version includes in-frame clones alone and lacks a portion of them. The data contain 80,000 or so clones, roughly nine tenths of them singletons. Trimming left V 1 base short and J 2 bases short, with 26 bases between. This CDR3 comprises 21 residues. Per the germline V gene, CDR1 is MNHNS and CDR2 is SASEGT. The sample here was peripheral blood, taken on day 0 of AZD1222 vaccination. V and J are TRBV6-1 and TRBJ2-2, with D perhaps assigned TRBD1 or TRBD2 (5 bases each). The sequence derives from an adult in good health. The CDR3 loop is CASSEESGTFRVALNTGELFF. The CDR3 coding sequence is TGTGCCAGCAGTGAAGAATCAGGGACCTTCAGAGTCGCCCTTAACACCGGGGAGCTGTTTTTT.